This entry is about one TCR beta chain. The antigen remains undetermined. This record belongs to a study of glioma-infiltrating T cells after dendritic cell vaccination. General study findings and limits: Higher pretreatment TIL content predicted longer progression-free time and survival.

Time point: after dendritic cell vaccination, including at tumor progression/relapse. The immunoSEQ assay amplified TCRB CDR3 from up to roughly 2 ug DNA. The table came from immunoSEQ multiplex PCR; TCRdb's copy has only in-frame clones and leaves some out. The data show about 100,000 clones, approximately 84% seen once. CDR3 length: 16 residues. CDR1 and CDR2 (germline): SGHDN, FVKESK. Trimming shortened V by 2 bases and J by 8 bases, and 21 bases separated the two germline ends. The chain carries TRBV14 and TRBJ1-1, with a possible D match to TRBD1 (6 bases). The receptor comes from a human donor with glioblastoma. This specimen was blood, taken after dendritic cell vaccination. The CDR3 loop reads CASSQQPGQGTREAFF. CDR3 bases: TGTGCCAGCAGCCAACAACCGGGCCAGGGGACACGGGAAGCTTTCTTT.